Listed below are T cell receptor beta chains from one sample, sequenced in a study of blood T cell repertoires in COVID-19. The data were produced by immunoSEQ multiplex PCR, yet TCRdb's version contains in-frame clones alone and is incomplete. The table includes more than 95,000 clones, approximately 88% detected once. The sequenced material came from peripheral blood. These receptors were collected from a man between 60 and 75 years old with acute or convalescent COVID-19. The CDR3 runs from the conserved cysteine through the conserved F or W. A D gene is named only where the DNA matches it firmly. Only part of the rows carry a size: once, few, many, or a class if the clone is expanded.

clone_size: -
v_call: TRBV29-1
cdr3_length: 12
d_call: TRBD1
j_call: TRBJ2-3
cdr3_nt: TGCAGCGTCGGACAGGGGGCAGATACGCAGTATTTT
cdr3_aa: CSVGQGADTQYF

clone_size: -
v_call: TRBV6-4
cdr3_length: 13
d_call: TRBD2
j_call: TRBJ2-3
cdr3_nt: TGTGCCAGCAGTGGGGGCGGGAGCAGTACGCAGTATTTT
cdr3_aa: CASSGGGSSTQYF

clone_size: -
v_call: TRBV19
cdr3_length: 16
d_call: -
j_call: TRBJ2-3
cdr3_nt: TGTGCCAGTAGCTTTACGTTTCCTAGCGAGGCAGATACGCAGTATTTT
cdr3_aa: CASSFTFPSEADTQYF

clone_size: -
v_call: TRBV18
cdr3_length: 15
d_call: -
j_call: TRBJ1-5
cdr3_nt: TGTGCCAGCTCGGTTCAGGGGACCGGCAATCAGCCCCAGCATTTT
cdr3_aa: CASSVQGTGNQPQHF

clone_size: -
v_call: TRBV27
cdr3_length: 13
d_call: -
j_call: TRBJ1-2
cdr3_nt: TGTGCCAGCAGAGGAAAACCAGGCTATGGCTACACCTTC
cdr3_aa: CASRGKPGYGYTF

clone_size: -
v_call: TRBV4-1
cdr3_length: 18
d_call: TRBD2
j_call: TRBJ2-1
cdr3_nt: TGCGCCAGCAGCCAAGAAGAGCTAGCGGGAGAGGGGGACAATGAGCAGTTCTTC
cdr3_aa: CASSQEELAGEGDNEQFF

clone_size: -
v_call: TRBV2
cdr3_length: 16
d_call: -
j_call: TRBJ2-1
cdr3_nt: TGTGCCAGCAGTGAAGCGCTTCCGTGGGACTCCAATGAGCAGTTCTTC
cdr3_aa: CASSEALPWDSNEQFF

clone_size: -
v_call: TRBV15
cdr3_length: 15
d_call: -
j_call: TRBJ1-1
cdr3_nt: TGTGCCACCAGCAGAGATATCGACTCGAACACTGAAGCTTTCTTT
cdr3_aa: CATSRDIDSNTEAFF

clone_size: -
v_call: TRBV7-2
cdr3_length: 15
d_call: TRBD2
j_call: TRBJ2-1
cdr3_nt: TGTGCCAGCAGCTTGGGTCTAGCGGGTATGCATGAGCAGTTCTTC
cdr3_aa: CASSLGLAGMHEQFF

clone_size: -
v_call: TRBV7-2
cdr3_length: 15
d_call: -
j_call: TRBJ2-1
cdr3_nt: TGTGCCAGCAGCTTACAGGGGAATCCTGACAATGAGCAGTTCTTC
cdr3_aa: CASSLQGNPDNEQFF

clone_size: -
v_call: TRBV5-1
cdr3_length: 15
d_call: -
j_call: TRBJ2-5
cdr3_nt: TGCGCCAGCAGCTACGGGACACCCTTACAAGAGACCCAGTACTTC
cdr3_aa: CASSYGTPLQETQYF

clone_size: -
v_call: TRBV18
cdr3_length: 13
d_call: -
j_call: TRBJ2-5
cdr3_nt: TGTGCCAGCTCACCACCATCAGAAGAGACCCAGTACTTC
cdr3_aa: CASSPPSEETQYF

clone_size: -
v_call: TRBV27
cdr3_length: 14
d_call: -
j_call: TRBJ1-2
cdr3_nt: TGTGCCAGCAGTCCAACCAGGATCAGCTATGGCTACACCTTC
cdr3_aa: CASSPTRISYGYTF

clone_size: -
v_call: TRBV3-1/TRBV3-2
cdr3_length: 15
d_call: -
j_call: TRBJ2-5
cdr3_nt: TGTGCCAGCAGCCAAGACTCCTACCCCCAAGAGACCCAGTACTTC
cdr3_aa: CASSQDSYPQETQYF

clone_size: -
v_call: TRBV10-3
cdr3_length: 13
d_call: -
j_call: TRBJ1-5
cdr3_nt: TGTGCCATCAGTGGGGACAAATATCAGCCCCAGCATTTT
cdr3_aa: CAISGDKYQPQHF

clone_size: -
v_call: TRBV19
cdr3_length: 13
d_call: TRBD1
j_call: TRBJ1-2
cdr3_nt: TGTGCCAGTAGTCCCGGACAGGGTGCGTCCTACACCTTC
cdr3_aa: CASSPGQGASYTF

clone_size: -
v_call: TRBV11-3
cdr3_length: 15
d_call: -
j_call: TRBJ2-3
cdr3_nt: TGTGCCAGCAGCTTTCGCGGAGGTGGCACAGATACGCAGTATTTT
cdr3_aa: CASSFRGGGTDTQYF

clone_size: -
v_call: TRBV19
cdr3_length: 14
d_call: TRBD1
j_call: TRBJ1-3
cdr3_nt: TGTGCCAGTATCAGACAGGGGCCTGGAAACACCATATATTTT
cdr3_aa: CASIRQGPGNTIYF

clone_size: -
v_call: TRBV3-1/TRBV3-2
cdr3_length: 14
d_call: -
j_call: TRBJ1-5
cdr3_nt: TGTGCCAGCAGCCAAGGAGGGGGGGGCGCGCCCCAGCATTTT
cdr3_aa: CASSQGGGGAPQHF

clone_size: -
v_call: TRBV2
cdr3_length: 13
d_call: -
j_call: TRBJ2-7
cdr3_nt: TGTGCCAGCAACGAGAGGCTTCGAAACGAGCAGTACTTC
cdr3_aa: CASNERLRNEQYF

clone_size: -
v_call: TRBV11-2
cdr3_length: 16
d_call: TRBD1
j_call: TRBJ1-4
cdr3_nt: TGTGCCAGCAGAGGACAGGGAGCTGCAACTAATGAAAAACTGTTTTTT
cdr3_aa: CASRGQGAATNEKLFF

clone_size: -
v_call: TRBV5-4
cdr3_length: 16
d_call: TRBD2
j_call: TRBJ2-2
cdr3_nt: TGTGCCAGCAGCACCCGGACTAGCGAGAACACCGGGGAGCTGTTTTTT
cdr3_aa: CASSTRTSENTGELFF

clone_size: -
v_call: TRBV21-1
cdr3_length: 20
d_call: -
j_call: TRBJ2-2
cdr3_nt: TGTGCCAGCAGCAAATTTGTCGGGCGTCTAGCGGGAGTTGTCGGCCGGGAGCTGTTTTTT
cdr3_aa: CASSKFVGRLAGVVGRELFF

clone_size: -
v_call: TRBV5-1
cdr3_length: 15
d_call: TRBD2
j_call: TRBJ2-5
cdr3_nt: TGCGCCAGCAGCTCCGGGAGGTCGAGACAAGAGACCCAGTACTTC
cdr3_aa: CASSSGRSRQETQYF

clone_size: -
v_call: TRBV27
cdr3_length: 15
d_call: -
j_call: TRBJ2-4
cdr3_nt: TGTGCCAGCAGCCGATACAGGGAGGCCAAAAACATTCAGTACTTC
cdr3_aa: CASSRYREAKNIQYF

clone_size: -
v_call: TRBV5-1
cdr3_length: 15
d_call: TRBD2
j_call: TRBJ2-2
cdr3_nt: TGCGCCAGCAGCTTGGATGGCGGGAGGGTCGGGGAGCTGTTTTTT
cdr3_aa: CASSLDGGRVGELFF

clone_size: few
v_call: TRBV24-1
cdr3_length: 16
d_call: TRBD1
j_call: TRBJ2-3
cdr3_nt: TGTGCCACCAGTGTTCCGGGGACAGGGTATTCAGATACGCAGTATTTT
cdr3_aa: CATSVPGTGYSDTQYF

clone_size: -
v_call: TRBV24-1
cdr3_length: 13
d_call: -
j_call: TRBJ1-2
cdr3_nt: TGTGCCACCAGTGATCATAGAGACTATGGCTACACCTTC
cdr3_aa: CATSDHRDYGYTF

clone_size: -
v_call: TRBV6-5
cdr3_length: 13
d_call: -
j_call: TRBJ1-1
cdr3_nt: TGTGCCAGCACCCTAAGAGCGAACACTGAAGCTTTCTTT
cdr3_aa: CASTLRANTEAFF

clone_size: -
v_call: TRBV6-6
cdr3_length: 16
d_call: -
j_call: TRBJ1-4
cdr3_nt: TGTGCCAGCAGTCCCCTCCGGAAGGGGCAGGATGAAAAACTGTTTTTT
cdr3_aa: CASSPLRKGQDEKLFF

clone_size: -
v_call: TRBV20-1
cdr3_length: 15
d_call: -
j_call: TRBJ2-2
cdr3_nt: TGCAGTGCTAGTTACCAGGAGGGCCGGGCCGGGGAGCTGTTTTTT
cdr3_aa: CSASYQEGRAGELFF

clone_size: -
v_call: TRBV5-5
cdr3_length: 19
d_call: -
j_call: TRBJ2-5
cdr3_nt: TGTGCCAGCACCTTGGTCGGGGGAAGGGTAGGGGCCCACCAAGAGACCCAGTACTTC
cdr3_aa: CASTLVGGRVGAHQETQYF

clone_size: -
v_call: TRBV11-3
cdr3_length: 15
d_call: TRBD2
j_call: TRBJ2-5
cdr3_nt: TGTGCCAGCAGTTTGAGCGGGGGGGGACAAGAGACCCAGTACTTC
cdr3_aa: CASSLSGGGQETQYF

clone_size: -
v_call: TRBV29-1
cdr3_length: 14
d_call: TRBD1
j_call: TRBJ2-7
cdr3_nt: TGCAGCGTCCGCGACAGGGGTGGGGGTGACGAGCAGTACTTC
cdr3_aa: CSVRDRGGGDEQYF

clone_size: few
v_call: TRBV10-1
cdr3_length: 14
d_call: -
j_call: TRBJ2-1
cdr3_nt: TGCGCCAGCAGTGAGTCGCACGCGCAGGGTGAGCAGTTCTTC
cdr3_aa: CASSESHAQGEQFF

clone_size: -
v_call: TRBV19
cdr3_length: 16
d_call: -
j_call: TRBJ1-2
cdr3_nt: TGTGCCAGTAGTATGGGAGGGCAGGGGATATCCCGCGGCTACACCTTC
cdr3_aa: CASSMGGQGISRGYTF

clone_size: -
v_call: TRBV7-6
cdr3_length: 14
d_call: -
j_call: TRBJ1-1
cdr3_nt: TGTGCCAGCAGCCGCGGGACGGTGAACACTGAAGCTTTCTTT
cdr3_aa: CASSRGTVNTEAFF

clone_size: -
v_call: TRBV5-4
cdr3_length: 17
d_call: TRBD2
j_call: TRBJ2-2
cdr3_nt: TGTGCCAGCAGCTTGGCCGGACTAGCGGCGAACACCGGGGAGCTGTTTTTT
cdr3_aa: CASSLAGLAANTGELFF

clone_size: once
v_call: TRBV10-2
cdr3_length: 16
d_call: TRBD2
j_call: TRBJ2-7
cdr3_nt: TGCGCCAGCACTCGAGGCGGTCTAGCGGGAGAGGACGAGCAGTACTTC
cdr3_aa: CASTRGGLAGEDEQYF

clone_size: -
v_call: TRBV24-1
cdr3_length: 15
d_call: -
j_call: TRBJ2-1
cdr3_nt: TGTGCCACCAGTGATTTGGCTAGCAGCCTCAATGAGCAGTTCTTC
cdr3_aa: CATSDLASSLNEQFF

clone_size: -
v_call: TRBV10-1
cdr3_length: 15
d_call: -
j_call: TRBJ2-1
cdr3_nt: TGCGCCAGCAGTGAGTCAAGGGGGACCTACAATGAGCAGTTCTTC
cdr3_aa: CASSESRGTYNEQFF

clone_size: -
v_call: TRBV27
cdr3_length: 19
d_call: TRBD1
j_call: TRBJ1-5
cdr3_nt: TGTGCCAGCAGTGTTATCCCTCCGACAGGGGTTTTAAGCAATCAGCCCCAGCATTTT
cdr3_aa: CASSVIPPTGVLSNQPQHF

clone_size: once
v_call: TRBV12-3/TRBV12-4
cdr3_length: 13
d_call: -
j_call: TRBJ1-1
cdr3_nt: TGTGCCAGCACGCTTAGGAGCCCCACTGAAGCTTTCTTT
cdr3_aa: CASTLRSPTEAFF

clone_size: -
v_call: TRBV28
cdr3_length: 12
d_call: -
j_call: TRBJ1-2
cdr3_nt: TGTGCCAGCAGTTTACGCGGCTATGGCTACACCTTC
cdr3_aa: CASSLRGYGYTF

clone_size: -
v_call: TRBV14
cdr3_length: 16
d_call: TRBD2
j_call: TRBJ2-1
cdr3_nt: TGTGCCAGCAGCCAATTGACTAGCGGCTCCTACAATGAGCAGTTCTTC
cdr3_aa: CASSQLTSGSYNEQFF